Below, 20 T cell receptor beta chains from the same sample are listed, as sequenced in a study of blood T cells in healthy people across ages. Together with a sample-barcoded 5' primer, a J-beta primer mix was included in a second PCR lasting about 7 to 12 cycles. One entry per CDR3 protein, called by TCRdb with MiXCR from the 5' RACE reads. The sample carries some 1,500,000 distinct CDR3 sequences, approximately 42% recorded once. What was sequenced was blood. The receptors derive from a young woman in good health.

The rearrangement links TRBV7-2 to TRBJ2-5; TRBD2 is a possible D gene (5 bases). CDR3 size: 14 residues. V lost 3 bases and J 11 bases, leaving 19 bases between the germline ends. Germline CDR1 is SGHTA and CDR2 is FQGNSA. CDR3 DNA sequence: TGTGCCAGCAGCTTTAAGCCCACGGGGAATGAGCAGTACTTC. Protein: CASSFKPTGNEQYF.

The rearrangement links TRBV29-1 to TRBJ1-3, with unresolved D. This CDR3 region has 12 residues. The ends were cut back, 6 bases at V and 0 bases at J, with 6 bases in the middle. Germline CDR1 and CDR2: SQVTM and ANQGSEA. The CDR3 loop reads CSVTSSGNTIYF. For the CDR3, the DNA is TGCAGCGTAACCAGCTCTGGAAACACCATATATTTT.

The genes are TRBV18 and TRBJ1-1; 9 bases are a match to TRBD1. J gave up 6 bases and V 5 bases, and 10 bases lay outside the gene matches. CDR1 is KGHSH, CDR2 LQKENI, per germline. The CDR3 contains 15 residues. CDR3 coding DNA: TGTGCCAGCTCAACCGGGACAGGGAGGAGGGCTGAAGCTTTCTTT. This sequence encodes CASSTGTGRRAEAFF.

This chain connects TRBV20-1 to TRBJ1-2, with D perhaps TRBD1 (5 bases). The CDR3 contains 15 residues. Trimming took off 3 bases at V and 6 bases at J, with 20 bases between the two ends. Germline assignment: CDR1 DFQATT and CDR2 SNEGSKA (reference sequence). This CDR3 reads CSARNYIGGVDGYTF. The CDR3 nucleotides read TGCAGTGCTAGGAATTATATAGGAGGGGTAGATGGCTACACCTTC.

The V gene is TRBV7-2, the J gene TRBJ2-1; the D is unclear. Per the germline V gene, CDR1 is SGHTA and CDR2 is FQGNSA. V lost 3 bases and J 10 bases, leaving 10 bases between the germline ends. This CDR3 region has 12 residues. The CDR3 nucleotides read TGTGCCAGCAGCTTTAGCTCACTAGAGCAGTTCTTC. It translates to CASSFSSLEQFF.

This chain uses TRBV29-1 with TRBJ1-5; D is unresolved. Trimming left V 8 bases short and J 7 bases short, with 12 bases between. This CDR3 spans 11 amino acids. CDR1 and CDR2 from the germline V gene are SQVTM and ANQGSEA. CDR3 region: CSSCCGQPQHF. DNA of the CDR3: TGCAGCTCCTGTTGTGGCCAGCCCCAGCATTTT.

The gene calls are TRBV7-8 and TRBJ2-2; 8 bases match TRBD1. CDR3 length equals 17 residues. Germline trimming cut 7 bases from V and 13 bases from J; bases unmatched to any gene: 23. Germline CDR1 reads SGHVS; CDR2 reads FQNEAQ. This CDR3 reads CASNTKRTGIYRGGLFF. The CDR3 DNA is TGTGCCAGCAACACAAAGCGGACAGGGATATACCGGGGAGGGCTGTTTTTT.

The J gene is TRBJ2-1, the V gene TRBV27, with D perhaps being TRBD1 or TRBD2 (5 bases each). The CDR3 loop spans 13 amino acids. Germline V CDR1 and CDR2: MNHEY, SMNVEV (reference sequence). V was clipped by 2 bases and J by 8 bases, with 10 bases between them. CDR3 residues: CASSLGTADEQFF. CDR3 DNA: TGTGCCAGCAGTTTAGGGACGGCTGATGAGCAGTTCTTC.

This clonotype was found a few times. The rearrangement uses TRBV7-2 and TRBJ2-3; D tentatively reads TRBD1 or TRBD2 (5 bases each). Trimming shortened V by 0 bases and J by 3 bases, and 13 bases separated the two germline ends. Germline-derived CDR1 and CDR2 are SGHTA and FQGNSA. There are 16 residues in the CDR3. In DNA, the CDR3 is TGTGCCAGCAGCTTAGCGGGGACCAGGCGAACAGATACGCAGTATTTT. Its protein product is CASSLAGTRRTDTQYF.

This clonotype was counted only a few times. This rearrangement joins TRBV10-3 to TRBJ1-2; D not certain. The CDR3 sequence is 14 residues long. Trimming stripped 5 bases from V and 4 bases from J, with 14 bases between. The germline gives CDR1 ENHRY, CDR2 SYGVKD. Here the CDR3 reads CAISRQASSYGYTF. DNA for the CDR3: TGTGCCATCAGTAGGCAGGCGAGTTCCTATGGCTACACCTTC.

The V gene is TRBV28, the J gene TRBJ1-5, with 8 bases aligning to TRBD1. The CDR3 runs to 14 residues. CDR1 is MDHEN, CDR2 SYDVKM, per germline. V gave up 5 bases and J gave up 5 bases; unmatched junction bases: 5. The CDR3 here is CASSPGGDHQPQHF. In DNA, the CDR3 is TGTGCCAGCAGTCCAGGGGGCGACCATCAGCCCCAGCATTTT.

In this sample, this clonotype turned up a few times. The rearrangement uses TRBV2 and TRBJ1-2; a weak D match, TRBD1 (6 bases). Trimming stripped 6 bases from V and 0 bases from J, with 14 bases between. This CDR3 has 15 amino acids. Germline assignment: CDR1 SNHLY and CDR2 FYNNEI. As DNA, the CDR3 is TGTGCCAGCAGCCTCGACAGGTTAGCTAACTATGGCTACACCTTC. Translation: CASSLDRLANYGYTF.

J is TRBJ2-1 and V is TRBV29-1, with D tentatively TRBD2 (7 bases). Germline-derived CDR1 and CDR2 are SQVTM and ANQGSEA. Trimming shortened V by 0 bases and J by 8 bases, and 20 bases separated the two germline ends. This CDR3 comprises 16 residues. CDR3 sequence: CSVEEIILEGGHEQFF. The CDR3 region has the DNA TGCAGCGTTGAAGAAATAATATTAGAGGGGGGGCATGAGCAGTTCTTC.

The CDR3 protein is CASSHRSYRDTGELFF. CDR3 in DNA: TGTGCCAGCAGCCATCGGTCCTACAGGGACACCGGGGAGCTGTTTTTT. The V call is TRBV7-9, the J call TRBJ2-2; tentatively, D is TRBD1 (6 bases). The CDR3 is made up of 16 amino acids. V lost 5 bases to trimming and J lost 3 bases, with 16 bases between them. CDR1 SEHNR and CDR2 FQNEAQ come from the germline V gene (reference sequence). Using reference TRBV7-9 and TRBJ2-2 for the parts outside the CDR3, the full variable domain is DTGVSQNPRHKITKRGQNVTFRCDPISEHNRLYWYRQTLGQGPEFLTYFQNEAQLEKSRLLSDRFSAERPKGSFSTLEIQRTEQGDSAMYLCASSHRSYRDTGELFFGEGSRLTVL.

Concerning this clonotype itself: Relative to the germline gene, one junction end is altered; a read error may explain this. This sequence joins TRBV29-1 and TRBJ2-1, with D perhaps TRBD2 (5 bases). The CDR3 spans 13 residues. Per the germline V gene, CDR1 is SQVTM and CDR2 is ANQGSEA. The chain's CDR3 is CGVAAGSYNEQFF. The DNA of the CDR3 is TGCGGCGTTGCGGCGGGCTCCTACAATGAGCAGTTCTTC.

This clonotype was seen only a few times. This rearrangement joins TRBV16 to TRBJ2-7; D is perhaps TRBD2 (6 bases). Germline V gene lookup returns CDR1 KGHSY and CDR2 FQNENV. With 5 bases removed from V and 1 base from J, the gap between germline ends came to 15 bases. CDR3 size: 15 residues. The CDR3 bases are TGTGCCAGCAGCATCGGGAGACAGCTATCCTACGAGCAGTACTTC. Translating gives CASSIGRQLSYEQYF.

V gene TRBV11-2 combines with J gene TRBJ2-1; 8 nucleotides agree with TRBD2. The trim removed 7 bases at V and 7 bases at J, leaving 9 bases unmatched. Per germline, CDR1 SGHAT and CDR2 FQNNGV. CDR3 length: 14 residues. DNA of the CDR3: TGTGCCAGCACCCCGGGAGGGGCAGATAATGAGCAGTTCTTC. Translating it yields CASTPGGADNEQFF.

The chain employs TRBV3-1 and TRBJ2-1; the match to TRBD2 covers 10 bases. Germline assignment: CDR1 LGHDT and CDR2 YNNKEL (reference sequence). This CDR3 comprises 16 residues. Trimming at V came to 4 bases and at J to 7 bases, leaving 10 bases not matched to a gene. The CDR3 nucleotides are TGTGCCAGCAGCCCGAAGCGGGGGGGCGCCCAAAATGAGCAGTTCTTC. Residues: CASSPKRGGAQNEQFF.

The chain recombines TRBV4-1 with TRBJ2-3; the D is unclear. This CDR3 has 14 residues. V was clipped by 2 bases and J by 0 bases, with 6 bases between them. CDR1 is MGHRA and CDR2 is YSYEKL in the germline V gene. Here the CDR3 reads CASSQTTSTDTQYF. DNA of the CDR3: TGCGCCAGCAGCCAAACCACAAGCACAGATACGCAGTATTTT.

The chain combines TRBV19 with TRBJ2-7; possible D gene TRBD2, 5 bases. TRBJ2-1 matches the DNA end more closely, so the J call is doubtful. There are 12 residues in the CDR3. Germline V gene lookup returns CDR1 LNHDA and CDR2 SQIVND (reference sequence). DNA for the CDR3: TGTGCCAGTAGTATGAACGACTACGAGCAGTTCTTC. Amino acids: CASSMNDYEQFF.